The rows below give T cell receptor beta chains drawn from one sample of a study of blood T cells in healthy people across ages. One entry per CDR3 protein results from TCRdb running MiXCR on the 5' RACE reads. This table has 700,000 to 850,000 distinct CDR3 sequences, 53% appearing once. Sequenced sample: blood. Source of these receptors: a man at least 80 years old in good health. Both conserved end residues are part of each CDR3. D genes are given only for firm matches. Size is omitted from some rows. Given values are once, few, many or a class for expanded clones.

j_call	v_call	clone_size	d_call	cdr3_aa	cdr3_nt
TRBJ2-1	TRBV2	.	TRBD2	CASSEAPTSGRDHEQFF	TGTGCCAGCAGTGAGGCGCCAACTAGCGGGAGGGACCATGAGCAGTTCTTC
TRBJ1-1	TRBV27	.	TRBD1	CASSFLGQGGEAFF	TGTGCCAGCAGTTTCCTCGGACAGGGGGGTGAAGCTTTCTTT
TRBJ2-7	TRBV7-6	many	.	CASSAGPNYEQYF	TGTGCCAGCAGCGCCGGACCTAACTACGAGCAGTACTTC
TRBJ2-7	TRBV10-2	few	TRBD2	CASKSGGFTEQYF	TGCGCCAGCAAGAGCGGGGGATTCACCGAGCAGTACTTC
TRBJ2-7	TRBV3-1	.	TRBD2	CASSQGQSPGGYEQYF	TGTGCCAGCAGCCAGGGTCAGTCACCGGGGGGATACGAGCAGTACTTC
TRBJ1-1	TRBV12-3/TRBV12-4	.	TRBD1	CASSQYNRGLMNTEAFF	TGTGCCAGCAGCCAATACAACAGGGGACTTATGAACACTGAAGCTTTCTTT
TRBJ1-2	TRBV6-5	.	.	CASSMGWGSGYGYTF	TGTGCCAGCAGCATGGGGTGGGGTTCCGGCTATGGCTACACCTTC
TRBJ2-3	TRBV11-3	.	.	CASSNGLSSTDTQYF	TGTGCCAGCAGCAACGGACTATCTAGCACAGATACGCAGTATTTT
TRBJ2-4	TRBV9	few	TRBD1	CASSARGQDIQYF	TGTGCCAGCAGCGCTCGGGGACAGGACATTCAGTACTTC
TRBJ2-1	TRBV29-1	.	TRBD1	CSAGLGTGASNEQFF	TGCAGCGCTGGATTGGGGACAGGGGCTTCCAATGAGCAGTTCTTC